This T cell receptor (beta chain) derives from a study of blood T cell repertoires in COVID-19. At the level of the study: Donors in the United States, Italy and Spain gave samples during acute or convalescent COVID-19. The cDNA or gDNA used as material had been derived from T cells, B-cell-depleted T cells, or PBMCs.

Authors' data handling: Nucleated cell counts were estimated from reference gene primer amplification. Some clones are missing from TCRdb's copy, which holds only in-frame ones; the method was immunoSEQ multiplex PCR. Clone size and V and J calls were adopted from that table, with D and trimming inferred from the DNA. Of around 320,000 clones listed, about 82% are singletons. The CDR3 extends over 13 amino acids. The germline V gene has CDR1 MNHEY and CDR2 SVGAGI. Trimming cost V 6 bases and J 10 bases; bases outside gene matches: 8. The receptor comes from a human donor in a cohort sampled during active COVID-19. Sequenced sample: peripheral blood. V is TRBV6-5 and J is TRBJ1-1, with 10 bases identical to TRBD1. CDR3 amino acids: CASRGQGIVGAFF. As DNA, the CDR3 is TGTGCCAGCAGGGGACAGGGGATCGTTGGAGCTTTCTTT.